The clone carrying this T cell receptor (beta chain) has just a few counts. The junction had 11 bases not matched to a gene; V was cut back by 3 bases and J by 4 bases. Germline lookup yields CDR1 KGHSY and CDR2 FQNENV. The CDR3 runs 17 residues. The record originates from a study of blood T cell repertoires in COVID-19. Study in general: Acute-phase and convalescent COVID-19 samples originated in the United States, Italy and Spain. T cells, B-cell-depleted T cells, or PBMCs provided the cDNA or gDNA that served as material.

Seattle patient enrollment occurred during active infection, with longitudinal follow-up thereafter. In the original workflow: Estimation of nucleated cell counts was performed using reference gene primer amplification. TCRdb's copy holds only in-frame clones and misses some; the assay was immunoSEQ multiplex PCR. V and J calls and clone size are given by that table; D and trimming were obtained from the DNA. The sample holds 200,000 to 250,000 clones, 86% seen once. This chain connects TRBV16 to TRBJ1-3; 8 bases fit TRBD1. The receptor was isolated from a woman at least 80 years old with COVID-19, enrolled during active disease. Material: peripheral blood. Here the CDR3 DNA reads TGTGCCAGCAGCCAGTCCAGGACAGGGTATCCAGGAAACACCATATATTTT. Its translation is CASSQSRTGYPGNTIYF.